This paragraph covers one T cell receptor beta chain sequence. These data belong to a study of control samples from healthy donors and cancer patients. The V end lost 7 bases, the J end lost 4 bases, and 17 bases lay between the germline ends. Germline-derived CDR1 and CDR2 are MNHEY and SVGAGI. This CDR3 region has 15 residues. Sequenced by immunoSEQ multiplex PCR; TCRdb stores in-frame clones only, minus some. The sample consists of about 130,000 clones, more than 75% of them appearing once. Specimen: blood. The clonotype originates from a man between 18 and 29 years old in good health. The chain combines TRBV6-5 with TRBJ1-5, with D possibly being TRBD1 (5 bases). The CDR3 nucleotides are TGTGCCAGCATCCTGTCCGGGGACCCAAATCAGCCCCAGCATTTT. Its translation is CASILSGDPNQPQHF.